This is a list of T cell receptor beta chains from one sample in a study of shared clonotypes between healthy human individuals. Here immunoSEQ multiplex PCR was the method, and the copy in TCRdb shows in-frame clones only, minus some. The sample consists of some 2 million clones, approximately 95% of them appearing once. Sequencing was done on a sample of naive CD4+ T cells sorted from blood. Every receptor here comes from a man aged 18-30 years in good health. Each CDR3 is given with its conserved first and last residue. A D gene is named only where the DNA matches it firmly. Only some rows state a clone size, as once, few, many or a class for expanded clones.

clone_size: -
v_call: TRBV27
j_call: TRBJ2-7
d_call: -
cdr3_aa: CASSPRSFYEQYF
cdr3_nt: TGTGCCAGCAGTCCGAGGTCCTTTTACGAGCAGTACTTC

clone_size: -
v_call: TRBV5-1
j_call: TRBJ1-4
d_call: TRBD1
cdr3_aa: CASSLRYGTEEKLFF
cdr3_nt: TGCGCCAGCAGCTTGCGTTACGGGACAGAGGAAAAACTGTTTTTT

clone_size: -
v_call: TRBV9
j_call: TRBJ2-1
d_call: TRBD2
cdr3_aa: CASSVGSGRSYNEQFF
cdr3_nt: TGTGCCAGCAGCGTGGGTAGCGGGAGGTCCTACAATGAGCAGTTCTTC

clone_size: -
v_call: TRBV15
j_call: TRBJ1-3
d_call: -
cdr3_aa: CATRVVLGNTIYF
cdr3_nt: TGTGCCACCCGGGTTGTGCTGGGAAACACCATATATTTT

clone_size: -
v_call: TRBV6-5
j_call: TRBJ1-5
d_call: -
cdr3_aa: CASSYRLAGNQPQHF
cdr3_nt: TGTGCCAGCAGTTACCGGTTGGCAGGCAATCAGCCCCAGCATTTT

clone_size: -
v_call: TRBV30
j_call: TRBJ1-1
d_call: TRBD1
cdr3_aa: CAWSAGTGGVTFF
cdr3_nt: TGTGCCTGGAGTGCCGGGACAGGGGGCGTTACTTTCTTT

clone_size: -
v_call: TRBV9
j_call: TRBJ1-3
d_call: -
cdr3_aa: CASSSRQGNTIYF
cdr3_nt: TGTGCCAGCAGCTCGCGACAGGGAAACACCATATATTTT

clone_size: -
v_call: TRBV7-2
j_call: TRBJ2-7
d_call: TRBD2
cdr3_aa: CASSPRTSGTSYEQYF
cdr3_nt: TGTGCCAGCAGCCCACGGACTAGCGGGACCTCCTACGAGCAGTACTTC

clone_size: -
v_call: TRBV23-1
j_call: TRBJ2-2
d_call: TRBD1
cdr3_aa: CASSQSFPLGQGRTGELFF
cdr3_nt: TGCGCCAGCAGTCAATCGTTCCCGCTAGGACAGGGGCGCACCGGGGAGCTGTTTTTT

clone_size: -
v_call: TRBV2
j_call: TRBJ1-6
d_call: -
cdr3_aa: CASSEAGHDNSPLHF
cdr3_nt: TGTGCCAGCAGTGAGGCCGGACACGATAATTCACCCCTCCACTTT

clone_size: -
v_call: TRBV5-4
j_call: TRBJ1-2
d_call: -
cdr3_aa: CASSLSSPGEFGYTF
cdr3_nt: TGTGCCAGCAGCCTGTCCTCTCCCGGAGAATTTGGCTACACCTTC

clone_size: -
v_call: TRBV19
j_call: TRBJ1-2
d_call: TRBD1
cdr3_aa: CASSSGQGNYGYTF
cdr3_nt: TGTGCCAGTAGTAGCGGACAGGGGAACTATGGCTACACCTTC

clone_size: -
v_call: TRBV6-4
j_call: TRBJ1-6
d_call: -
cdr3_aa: CASSDSLYNSPLHF
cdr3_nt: TGTGCCAGCAGTGACAGCCTATATAATTCACCCCTCCACTTT

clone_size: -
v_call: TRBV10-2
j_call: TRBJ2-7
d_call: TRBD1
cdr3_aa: CASSWDSFGSYEQYF
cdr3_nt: TGCGCCAGCAGTTGGGACAGCTTCGGCTCCTACGAGCAGTACTTC

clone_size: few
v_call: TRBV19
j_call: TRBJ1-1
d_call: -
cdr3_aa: CASSRTVNTEAFF
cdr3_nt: TGTGCCAGTAGTAGGACAGTGAACACTGAAGCTTTCTTT

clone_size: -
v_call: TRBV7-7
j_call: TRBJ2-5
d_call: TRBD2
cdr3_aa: CASSRAGTSGETQYF
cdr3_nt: TGTGCTAGCAGCCGTGCCGGGACTAGCGGAGAGACCCAGTACTTC

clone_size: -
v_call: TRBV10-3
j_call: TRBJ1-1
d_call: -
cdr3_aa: CAMKGSGPTEAFF
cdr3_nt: TGTGCCATGAAAGGCAGCGGGCCGACTGAAGCTTTCTTT

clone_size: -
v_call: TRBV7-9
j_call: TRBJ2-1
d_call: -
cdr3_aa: CASSLEALGQFF
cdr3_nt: TGTGCCAGCAGCTTAGAGGCGTTGGGGCAGTTCTTC

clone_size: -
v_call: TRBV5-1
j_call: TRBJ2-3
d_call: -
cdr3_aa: CASSPDGTSTDTQYF
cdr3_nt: TGCGCCAGCAGCCCCGACGGTACTAGCACAGATACGCAGTATTTT

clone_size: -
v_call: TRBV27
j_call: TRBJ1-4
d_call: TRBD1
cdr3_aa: CASSPADRANEKLFF
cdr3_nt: TGTGCCAGCAGTCCCGCGGACAGGGCCAATGAAAAACTGTTTTTT

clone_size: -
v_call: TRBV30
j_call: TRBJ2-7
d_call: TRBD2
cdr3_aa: CAWSVMRTSGSQGSYEQYF
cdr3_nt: TGTGCCTGGAGTGTAATGAGGACTAGCGGGAGTCAGGGGTCCTACGAGCAGTACTTC

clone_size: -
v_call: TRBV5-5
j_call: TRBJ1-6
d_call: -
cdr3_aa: CASSLQGSSYNSPLHF
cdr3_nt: TGTGCCAGCAGCTTGCAGGGGAGCTCCTATAATTCACCCCTCCACTTT

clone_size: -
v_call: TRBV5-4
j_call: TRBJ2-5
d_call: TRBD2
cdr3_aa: CASSFRLAGEETQYF
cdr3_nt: TGTGCCAGCAGCTTCCGACTAGCGGGAGAAGAGACCCAGTACTTC

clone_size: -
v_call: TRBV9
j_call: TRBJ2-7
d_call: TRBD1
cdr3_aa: CASSVEGDRTYEQYF
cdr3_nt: TGTGCCAGCAGCGTGGAGGGGGACAGGACCTACGAGCAGTACTTC

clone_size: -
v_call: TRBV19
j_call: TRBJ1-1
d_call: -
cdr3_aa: CASSLWGSNTEAFF
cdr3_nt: TGTGCCAGTAGTTTATGGGGTTCGAACACTGAAGCTTTCTTT

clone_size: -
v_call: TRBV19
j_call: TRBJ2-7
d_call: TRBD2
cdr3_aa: CASSIRGAGGYEQYF
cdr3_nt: TGTGCCAGTAGTATTCGGGGGGCGGGAGGCTACGAGCAGTACTTC

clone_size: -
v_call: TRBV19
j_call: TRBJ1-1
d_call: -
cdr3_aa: CASHTLGPETEAFF
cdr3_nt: TGTGCATCCCATACCCTCGGCCCGGAGACTGAAGCTTTCTTT

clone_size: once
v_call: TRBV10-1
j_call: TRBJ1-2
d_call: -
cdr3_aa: CASSESRSAGYTF
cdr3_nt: TGCGCCAGCAGTGAGTCGCGAAGTGCTGGCTACACCTTC

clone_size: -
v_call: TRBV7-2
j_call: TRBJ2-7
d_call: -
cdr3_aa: CASSLRLAGAYEQYF
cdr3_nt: TGTGCCAGCAGCTTAAGGCTAGCCGGAGCCTACGAGCAGTACTTC

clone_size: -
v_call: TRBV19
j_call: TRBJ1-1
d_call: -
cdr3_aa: CASSRTVNTEAFF
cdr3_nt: TGTGCCAGTAGTAGGACAGTAAACACTGAAGCTTTCTTT

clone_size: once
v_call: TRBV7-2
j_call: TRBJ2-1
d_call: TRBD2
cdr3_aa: CASSLKLAGSYNEQFF
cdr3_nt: TGTGCCAGCAGCTTAAAACTAGCGGGGTCCTACAATGAGCAGTTCTTC

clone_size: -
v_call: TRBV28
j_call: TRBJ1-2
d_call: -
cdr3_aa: CASSSSSVVLSYTF
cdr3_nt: TGTGCCAGCAGTTCGTCTTCCGTGGTGTTGAGCTACACCTTC

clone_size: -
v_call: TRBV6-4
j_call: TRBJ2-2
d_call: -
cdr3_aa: CASSPRGDRAAGELFF
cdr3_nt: TGTGCCAGCAGTCCTAGGGGAGATCGAGCGGCCGGGGAGCTGTTTTTT

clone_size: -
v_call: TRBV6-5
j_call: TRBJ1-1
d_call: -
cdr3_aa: CASSYLPGTEAFF
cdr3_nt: TGTGCCAGCAGTTACCTTCCGGGCACTGAAGCTTTCTTT

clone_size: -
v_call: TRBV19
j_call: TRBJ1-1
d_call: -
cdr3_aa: CASSIRFGIGEKAFF
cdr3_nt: TGTGCCAGTAGTATTCGGTTCGGCATCGGGGAGAAAGCTTTCTTT

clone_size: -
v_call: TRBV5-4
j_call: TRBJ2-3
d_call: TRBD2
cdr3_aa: CAWLSSGRLDTQYF
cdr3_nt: TGTGCCTGGTTGTCTAGCGGGAGATTAGATACGCAGTATTTT

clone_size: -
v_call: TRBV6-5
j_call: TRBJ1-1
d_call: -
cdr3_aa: CASSQGFAEAFF
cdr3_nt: TGTGCCAGCAGCCAGGGATTCGCTGAAGCTTTCTTT